This TCR beta chain was captured in a study of tumor-infiltrating lymphocytes in localized non-small cell lung cancer. As for the study in general: Resected tumor was paired with non-adjacent uninvolved lung from the same patient. Whole-study results and caveats: Recurrence-free survival showed no association with tumor T-cell fraction. Not all patients were TCR sequenced, owing to tissue quantity.

This clone is a singleton in its sample. Its antigen is undetermined. Sequencing was performed with immunoSEQ multiplex PCR; in TCRdb, only in-frame clones are kept and a portion is missing. The top ten hold under 9.5% of the sample, which has 12,000 or so clones, about 83% seen once. CDR1 and CDR2 (germline): MNHNY, SVGAGI (reference sequence). CDR3 length: 13 amino acids. J lost 8 bases, V lost 2 bases, and 4 bases had no gene match. This chain links TRBV6-6 with TRBJ1-2; 8 positions agree with TRBD1. Sequences were obtained from lung tumor tissue. This clonotype was sampled from a human donor with non-small cell lung cancer. CDR3: CASSYGQGGGYTF. CDR3 nucleotide sequence: TGTGCCAGCAGTTACGGACAGGGAGGCGGCTACACCTTC.